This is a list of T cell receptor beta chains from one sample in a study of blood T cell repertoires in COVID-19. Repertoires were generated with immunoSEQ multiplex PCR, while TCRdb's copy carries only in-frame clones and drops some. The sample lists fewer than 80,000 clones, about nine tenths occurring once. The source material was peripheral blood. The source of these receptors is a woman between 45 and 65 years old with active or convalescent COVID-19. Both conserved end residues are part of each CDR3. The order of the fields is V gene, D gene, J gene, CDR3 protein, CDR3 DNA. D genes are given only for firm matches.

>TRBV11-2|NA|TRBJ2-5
CASSFGSETQYF
TGTGCCAGCAGCTTCGGGAGCGAGACCCAGTACTTC
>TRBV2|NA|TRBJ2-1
CASSVGGRGIDEQFF
TGTGCCAGCAGTGTTGGGGGGAGGGGGATCGATGAGCAGTTCTTC
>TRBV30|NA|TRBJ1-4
CAWSHGTRSNEKLFF
TGTGCCTGGAGTCACGGGACTCGGTCCAATGAAAAACTGTTTTTT
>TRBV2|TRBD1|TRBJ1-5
CASSEEGQGQPQHF
TGTGCCAGCAGTGAAGAGGGACAGGGACAGCCCCAGCATTTT
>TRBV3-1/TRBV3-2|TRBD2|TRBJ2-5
CASSFRFAGGGETQYF
TGTGCCAGCAGCTTCCGTTTCGCGGGAGGGGGGGAGACCCAGTACTTC
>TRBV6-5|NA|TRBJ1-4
CASSTQGGRYEKLFF
TGTGCCAGCAGTACCCAGGGAGGGCGGTATGAAAAACTGTTTTTT
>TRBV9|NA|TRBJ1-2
CASSVDDRTYGYTF
TGTGCCAGCAGCGTAGACGACAGGACCTATGGCTACACCTTC
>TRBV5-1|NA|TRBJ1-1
CASSLIGAADEAFF
TGCGCCAGCAGCTTGATTGGGGCTGCTGATGAAGCTTTCTTT
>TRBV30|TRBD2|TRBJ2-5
CAWKGTGGSRETQYF
TGTGCCTGGAAGGGGACCGGCGGGAGCCGGGAGACCCAGTACTTC
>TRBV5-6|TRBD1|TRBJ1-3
CASSLARTGHSGNTIYF
TGTGCCAGCAGCTTGGCCAGGACAGGGCACTCTGGAAACACCATATATTTT
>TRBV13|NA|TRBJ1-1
CASSLDPGKNTEAFF
TGTGCCAGCAGCTTAGATCCAGGGAAGAACACTGAAGCTTTCTTT
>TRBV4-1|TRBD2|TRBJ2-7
CASSRTTAPGLAGDRYF
TGCGCCAGCAGCCGGACGACCGCTCCAGGACTAGCGGGGGACCGGTACTTC
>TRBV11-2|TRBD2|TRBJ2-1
CASSLETSGSTEQFF
TGTGCCAGCAGCTTAGAAACTAGCGGGAGTACCGAGCAGTTCTTC
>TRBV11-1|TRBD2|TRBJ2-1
CASSRRLTSGNNEQFF
TGTGCCAGCAGCCGAAGATTGACTAGCGGGAACAATGAGCAGTTCTTC
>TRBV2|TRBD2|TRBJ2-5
CASKGTSGQETQYF
TGTGCCAGTAAAGGGACTAGCGGCCAAGAGACCCAGTACTTC